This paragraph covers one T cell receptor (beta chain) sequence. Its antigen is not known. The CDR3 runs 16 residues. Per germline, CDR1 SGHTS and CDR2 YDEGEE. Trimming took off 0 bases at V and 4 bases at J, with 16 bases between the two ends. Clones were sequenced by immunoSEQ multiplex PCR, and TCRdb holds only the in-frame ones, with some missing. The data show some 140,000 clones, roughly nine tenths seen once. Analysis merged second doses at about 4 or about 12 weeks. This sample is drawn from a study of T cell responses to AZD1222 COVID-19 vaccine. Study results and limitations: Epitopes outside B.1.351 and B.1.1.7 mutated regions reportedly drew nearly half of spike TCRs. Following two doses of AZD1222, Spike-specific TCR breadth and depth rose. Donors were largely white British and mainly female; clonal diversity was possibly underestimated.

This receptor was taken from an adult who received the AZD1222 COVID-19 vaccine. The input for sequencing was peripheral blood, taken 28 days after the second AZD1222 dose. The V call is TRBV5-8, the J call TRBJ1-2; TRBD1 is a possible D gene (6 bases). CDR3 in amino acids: CASSLGVVTGPYGYTF. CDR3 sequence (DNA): TGTGCCAGCAGCTTGGGAGTGGTCACAGGGCCCTATGGCTACACCTTC. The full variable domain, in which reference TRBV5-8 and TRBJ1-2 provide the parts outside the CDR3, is EAGVTQSPTHLIKTRGQQATLRCSPISGHTSVYWYQQALGLGLQFLLWYDEGEERNRGNFPPRFSGRQFPNYSSELNVNALELEDSALYLCASSLGVVTGPYGYTFGSGTRLTVV.